The T cell receptor (beta chain) under discussion was sequenced for a study of blood T cell repertoires in COVID-19. The CDR3 loop spans 15 amino acids. Germline assignment: CDR1 MGHRA and CDR2 YSYEKL. With 4 bases clipped from V and 5 bases from J, the junction kept 8 bases outside the gene matches. Per the original data handling: Estimates of nucleated cell counts were drawn from the amplification of reference gene primers. The data were produced by immunoSEQ multiplex PCR, yet TCRdb's version contains in-frame clones alone and is incomplete. V, J and clone size derive from that table, while D and trimming were established from the DNA sequence. The sample includes approximately 470,000 clones, 70% to 90% of them seen just once.

The rearrangement joins TRBV4-1 to TRBJ2-1; 7 nucleotides match TRBD2. This receptor was taken from a human donor in a cohort sampled during active COVID-19. Sequencing was carried out using peripheral blood. The chain's CDR3 is CASSLLGLPHNEQFF. CDR3 DNA sequence: TGCGCCAGCAGCCTCCTGGGACTACCACACAATGAGCAGTTCTTC.